Here is one T cell receptor (beta chain) with its context. These data belong to a study of blood T cell repertoires in COVID-19. Study details: Italy, Spain and the United States were the sources of the convalescent and acute COVID-19 samples. T cells, B-cell-depleted T cells, or PBMCs provided the cDNA or gDNA that served as material.

CDR3 size: 15 residues. V shed 4 bases and J shed 4 bases, with 15 bases lying between them. Germline V CDR1 and CDR2: SGDLS, YYNGEE. Original processing notes: Amplification of reference gene primers was used by the study to estimate nucleated cell counts. The method was immunoSEQ multiplex PCR; TCRdb's version includes in-frame clones alone and lacks a portion of them. The DNA gave D and trimming, while V, J and clone size come from that table. The sample holds around 250,000 clones; approximately 86% are singletons and the top ten take 6% to 9%. The origin of this receptor is a woman in her seventies with active or convalescent COVID-19. The rearrangement joins TRBV9 to TRBJ2-1, with no clear D. The sequenced sample consisted of peripheral blood. CDR3 DNA sequence: TGTGCCAGCAGCCCGAGAGGCAGTCTATACAATGAGCAGTTCTTC. Translating it yields CASSPRGSLYNEQFF.